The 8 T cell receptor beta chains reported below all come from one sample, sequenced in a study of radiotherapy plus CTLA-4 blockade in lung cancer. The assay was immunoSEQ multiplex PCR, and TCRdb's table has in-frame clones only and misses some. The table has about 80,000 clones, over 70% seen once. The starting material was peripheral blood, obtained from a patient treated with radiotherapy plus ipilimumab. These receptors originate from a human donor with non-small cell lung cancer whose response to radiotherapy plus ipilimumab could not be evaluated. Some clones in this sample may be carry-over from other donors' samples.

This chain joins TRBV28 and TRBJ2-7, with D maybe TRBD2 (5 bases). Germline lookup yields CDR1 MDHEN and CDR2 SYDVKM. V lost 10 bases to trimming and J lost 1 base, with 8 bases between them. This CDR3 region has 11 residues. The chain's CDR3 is CAIGESYEQYF. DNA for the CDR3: TGTGCCATCGGGGAGTCCTACGAGCAGTACTTC. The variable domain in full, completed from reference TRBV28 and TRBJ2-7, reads DVKVTQSSRYLVKRTGEKVFLECVQDMDHENMFWYRQDPGLGLRLIYFSYDVKMKEKGDIPEGYSVSREKKERFSLILESASTNQTSMYLCAIGESYEQYFGPGTRLTVT.

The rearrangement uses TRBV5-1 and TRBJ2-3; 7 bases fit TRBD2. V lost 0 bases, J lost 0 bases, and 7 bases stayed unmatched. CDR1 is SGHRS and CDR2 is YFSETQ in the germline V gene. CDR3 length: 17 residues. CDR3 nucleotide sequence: TGCGCCAGCAGCTTGGGGCGGGGGTTAACTAGCACAGATACGCAGTATTTT. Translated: CASSLGRGLTSTDTQYF.

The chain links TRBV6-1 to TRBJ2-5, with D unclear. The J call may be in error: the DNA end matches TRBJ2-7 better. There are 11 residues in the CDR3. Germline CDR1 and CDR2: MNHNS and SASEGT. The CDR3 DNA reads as TGTGCCAGCAATAACAGATACGAGCAGTACTTC. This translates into CASNNRYEQYF.

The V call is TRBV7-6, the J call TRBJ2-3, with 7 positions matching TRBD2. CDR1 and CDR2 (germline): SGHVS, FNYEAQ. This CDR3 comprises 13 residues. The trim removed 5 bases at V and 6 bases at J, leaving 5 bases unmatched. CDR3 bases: TGTGCCAGCAGCCAGACTAGCAGGGATACGCAGTATTTT. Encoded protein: CASSQTSRDTQYF.

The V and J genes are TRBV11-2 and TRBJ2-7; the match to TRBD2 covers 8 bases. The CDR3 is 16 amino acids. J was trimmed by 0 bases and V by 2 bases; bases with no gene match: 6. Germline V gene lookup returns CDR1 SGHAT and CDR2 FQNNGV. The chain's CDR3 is CASSLLSGASSYEQYF. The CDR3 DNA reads TGTGCCAGCAGCTTACTTAGCGGGGCGAGCTCCTACGAGCAGTACTTC. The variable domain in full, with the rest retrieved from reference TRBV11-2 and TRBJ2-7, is EAGVAQSPRYKIIEKRQSVAFWCNPISGHATLYWYQQILGQGPKLLIQFQNNGVVDDSQLPKDRFSAERLKGVDSTLKIQPAKLEDSAVYLCASSLLSGASSYEQYFGPGTRLTVT.

CDR3 bases: TGTGCCAGCAGTTTACTCCGGGACATAGGTAATCAGCCCCAGCATTTT. Translating it yields CASSLLRDIGNQPQHF. V is TRBV28 and J is TRBJ1-5; a weak D match, TRBD1 (6 bases). CDR1 is MDHEN and CDR2 is SYDVKM in the germline V gene. This CDR3 spans 16 amino acids. Trimming removed 2 bases from V and 4 bases from J, with 15 bases in between. Complete variable domain (other parts from reference TRBV28 and TRBJ1-5): DVKVTQSSRYLVKRTGEKVFLECVQDMDHENMFWYRQDPGLGLRLIYFSYDVKMKEKGDIPEGYSVSREKKERFSLILESASTNQTSMYLCASSLLRDIGNQPQHFGDGTRLSIL.

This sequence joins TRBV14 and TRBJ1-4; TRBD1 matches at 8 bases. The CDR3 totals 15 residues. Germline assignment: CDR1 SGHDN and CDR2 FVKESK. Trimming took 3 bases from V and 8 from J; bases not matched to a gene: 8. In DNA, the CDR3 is TGTGCCAGCAGCCATTCAGGGGGCGCTTGGGAAAAACTGTTTTTT. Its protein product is CASSHSGGAWEKLFF.

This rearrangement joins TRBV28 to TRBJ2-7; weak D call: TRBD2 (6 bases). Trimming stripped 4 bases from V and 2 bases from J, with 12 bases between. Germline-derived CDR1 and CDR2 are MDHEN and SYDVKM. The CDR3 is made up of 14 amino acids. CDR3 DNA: TGTGCCAGCAGTTATTCGGGGAGGCCCTACGAGCAGTACTTC. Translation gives CASSYSGRPYEQYF.